These T cell receptor beta chains were read from a single sample in a study of blood T cells in healthy people across ages. Each CDR3 protein gets one entry after TCRdb re-called the 5' RACE reads with MiXCR. The sample consists of fewer than 750,000 distinct CDR3 sequences, 45% to 60% of them appearing once. The sequencing input was blood. Receptors were obtained from a woman older than 75 in good health. Each CDR3 is given with its conserved first and last residue. The order of the fields is V gene, D gene, clone size, J gene, CDR3 DNA, CDR3 protein. D genes are given only for firm matches. The size entry is marked missing in some rows and otherwise reads once, few, many or a size class.

v_gene: TRBV11-1; d_gene: -; abundance: -; j_gene: TRBJ2-4; CDR3nt: TGTGCCAGCAGCCCAATAATAGCCAAAAACATTCAGTACTTC; CDR3aa: CASSPIIAKNIQYF
v_gene: TRBV6-5; d_gene: -; abundance: -; j_gene: TRBJ2-7; CDR3nt: TGTGCCGGCAGTTACTTGCCTGGGGCGGCCAGCTACGAGCAGTACTTC; CDR3aa: CAGSYLPGAASYEQYF
v_gene: TRBV9; d_gene: -; abundance: -; j_gene: TRBJ2-5; CDR3nt: TGTGCCAGCAGCCCCAGGGGGGACAGCAACCAAGAGACCCAGTACTTC; CDR3aa: CASSPRGDSNQETQYF
v_gene: TRBV5-1; d_gene: -; abundance: -; j_gene: TRBJ2-5; CDR3nt: TGCGCCAGCAGCTTGGTCCCGGAGCAAGAGACCCAGTACTTC; CDR3aa: CASSLVPEQETQYF
v_gene: TRBV29-1; d_gene: -; abundance: many; j_gene: TRBJ2-5; CDR3nt: TGCAGCGTTGTCCCGTACCAAGAGACCCAGTACTTC; CDR3aa: CSVVPYQETQYF
v_gene: TRBV18; d_gene: TRBD1; abundance: many; j_gene: TRBJ2-1; CDR3nt: TGTGCCAGCAGGCCGGGACAGGGGATTGAGCAGTTCTTC; CDR3aa: CASRPGQGIEQFF
v_gene: TRBV27; d_gene: -; abundance: -; j_gene: TRBJ1-2; CDR3nt: TGTGCCAGCAGTTTAATAGGGCAGGGGTATGGCTACACCTTC; CDR3aa: CASSLIGQGYGYTF
v_gene: TRBV25-1; d_gene: -; abundance: -; j_gene: TRBJ2-5; CDR3nt: TGTGCCAGCAGTGACCACGGGGAAGAGACCCAGTACTTC; CDR3aa: CASSDHGEETQYF
v_gene: TRBV5-1; d_gene: -; abundance: -; j_gene: TRBJ2-1; CDR3nt: TGCGCCAGCAGCCCCATGTGGGGGGGCTTTGGGAATGAGCAGTTCTTC; CDR3aa: CASSPMWGGFGNEQFF
v_gene: TRBV3-1; d_gene: TRBD1; abundance: -; j_gene: TRBJ1-2; CDR3nt: TGTGCCAGCACCTCGTGGGACAGGGGGCACTATGGCTACACCTTC; CDR3aa: CASTSWDRGHYGYTF
v_gene: TRBV5-1; d_gene: -; abundance: many; j_gene: TRBJ1-1; CDR3nt: TGCGCCAGCAGCCGCTCCATGGGGGGCAACACTGAAGCTTTCTTT; CDR3aa: CASSRSMGGNTEAFF
v_gene: TRBV30; d_gene: -; abundance: -; j_gene: TRBJ1-2; CDR3nt: TGTGCCTGGAGCCTAAACAGGGTGGGCCCTTATGGCTACACCTTC; CDR3aa: CAWSLNRVGPYGYTF